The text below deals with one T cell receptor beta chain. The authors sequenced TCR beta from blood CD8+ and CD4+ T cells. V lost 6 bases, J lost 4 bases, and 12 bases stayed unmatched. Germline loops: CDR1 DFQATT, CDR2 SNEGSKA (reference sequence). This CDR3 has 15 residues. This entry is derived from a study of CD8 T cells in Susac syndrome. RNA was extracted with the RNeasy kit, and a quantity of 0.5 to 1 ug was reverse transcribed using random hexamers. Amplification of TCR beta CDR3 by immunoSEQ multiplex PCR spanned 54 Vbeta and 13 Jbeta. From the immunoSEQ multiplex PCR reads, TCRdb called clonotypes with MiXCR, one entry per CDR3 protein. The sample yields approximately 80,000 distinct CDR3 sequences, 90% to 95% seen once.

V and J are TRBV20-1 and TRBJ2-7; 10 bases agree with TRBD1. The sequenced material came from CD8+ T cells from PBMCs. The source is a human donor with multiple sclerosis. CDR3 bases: TGCAGTGCCACGTCCGGGACAGGGGACTTATACGAGCAGTACTTC. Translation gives CSATSGTGDLYEQYF.